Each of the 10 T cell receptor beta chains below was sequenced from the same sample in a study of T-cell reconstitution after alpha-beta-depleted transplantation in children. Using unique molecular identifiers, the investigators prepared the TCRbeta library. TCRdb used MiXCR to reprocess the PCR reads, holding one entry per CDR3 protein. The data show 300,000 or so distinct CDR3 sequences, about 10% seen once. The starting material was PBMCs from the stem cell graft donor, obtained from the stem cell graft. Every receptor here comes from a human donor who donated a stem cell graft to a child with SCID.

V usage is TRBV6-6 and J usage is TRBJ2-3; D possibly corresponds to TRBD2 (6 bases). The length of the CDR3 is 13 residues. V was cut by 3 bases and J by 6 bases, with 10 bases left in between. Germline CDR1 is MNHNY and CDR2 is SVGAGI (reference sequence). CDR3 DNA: TGTGCCAGCAGTTATGGGGCGGGGGATACGCAGTATTTT. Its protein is CASSYGAGDTQYF.

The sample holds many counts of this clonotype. The CDR3 DNA sequence: TGTGCCAGCAGTACCACAGGGATCGTCGAGAATGAGCAGTTCTTC. It encodes CASSTTGIVENEQFF. V and J are TRBV6-2 or TRBV6-3 and TRBJ2-1; possibly TRBD1 for D (6 bases). The V gene's germline CDR1 is MNHEY and CDR2 SVGEGT. CDR3 length equals 15 residues. V lost 5 bases and J lost 7, with 18 bases in between.

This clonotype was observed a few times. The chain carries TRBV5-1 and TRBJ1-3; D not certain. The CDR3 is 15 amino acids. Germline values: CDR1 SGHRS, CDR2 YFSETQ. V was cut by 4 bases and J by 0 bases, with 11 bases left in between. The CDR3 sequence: CASSRTDFSGNTIYF. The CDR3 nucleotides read TGCGCCAGCAGCCGGACGGACTTCTCTGGAAACACCATATATTTT. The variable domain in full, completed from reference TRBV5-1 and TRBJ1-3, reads KAGVTQTPRYLIKTRGQQVTLSCSPISGHRSVSWYQQTPGQGLQFLFEYFSETQRNKGNFPGRFSGRQFSNSRSEMNVSTLELGDSALYLCASSRTDFSGNTIYFGEGSWLTVV.

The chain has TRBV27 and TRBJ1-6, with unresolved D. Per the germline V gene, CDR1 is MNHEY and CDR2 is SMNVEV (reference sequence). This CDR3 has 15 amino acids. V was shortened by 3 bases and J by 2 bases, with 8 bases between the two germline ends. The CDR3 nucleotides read TGTGCCAGCAGTTTGCGGGCGGCCTATAATTCACCCCTCCACTTT. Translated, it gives CASSLRAAYNSPLHF.

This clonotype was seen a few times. The CDR3 bases are TGTGCCACCAGCAGAAACCCGGGACTAGCGGCGGTCAATGAGCAGTTCTTC. It translates to CATSRNPGLAAVNEQFF. J is TRBJ2-1 and V is TRBV15; 11 bases agree with TRBD2. This CDR3 is 17 amino acids long. V lost 2 bases, J lost 6 bases, and 9 bases stayed unmatched. Germline loops: CDR1 LNHNV, CDR2 YYDKDF (reference sequence).

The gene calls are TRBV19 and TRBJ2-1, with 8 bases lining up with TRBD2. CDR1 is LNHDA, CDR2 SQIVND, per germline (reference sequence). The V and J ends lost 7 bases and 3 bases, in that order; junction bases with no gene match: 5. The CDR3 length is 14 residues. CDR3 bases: TGTGCCAGTACCCTTAGCGGGGACTACAATGAGCAGTTCTTC. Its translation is CASTLSGDYNEQFF.

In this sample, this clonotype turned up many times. The CDR3 is CASSLAPSAGGLETQYF. As DNA, the CDR3 is TGCGCCAGCAGCTTGGCTCCTAGTGCGGGGGGGCTAGAGACCCAGTACTTC. This chain joins TRBV5-1 and TRBJ2-5, with 9 positions matching TRBD2. CDR3 length: 17 amino acids. The germline CDR1 and CDR2 sequences are SGHRS and YFSETQ. V lost 0 bases and J lost 4; bases outside the gene matches: 10.

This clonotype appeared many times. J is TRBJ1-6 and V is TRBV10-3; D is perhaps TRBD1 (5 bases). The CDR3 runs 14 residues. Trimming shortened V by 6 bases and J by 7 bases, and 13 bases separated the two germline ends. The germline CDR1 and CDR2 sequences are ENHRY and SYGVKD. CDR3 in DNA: TGTGCCATCAGGGCCGACCGGGGCAATTCACCCCTCCACTTT. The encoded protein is CAIRADRGNSPLHF.

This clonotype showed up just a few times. The CDR3 nucleotides read TGTGCCAGCAGTTACTCTTTGGACAGCGCCTACGAGCAGTACTTC. It encodes CASSYSLDSAYEQYF. V usage is TRBV6-5 and J usage is TRBJ2-7; possible D gene TRBD1, 6 bases. Trimming took 0 bases from V and 2 from J, leaving 11 bases between them. The CDR3 spans 15 residues. The V gene's germline CDR1 is MNHEY and CDR2 SVGAGI.

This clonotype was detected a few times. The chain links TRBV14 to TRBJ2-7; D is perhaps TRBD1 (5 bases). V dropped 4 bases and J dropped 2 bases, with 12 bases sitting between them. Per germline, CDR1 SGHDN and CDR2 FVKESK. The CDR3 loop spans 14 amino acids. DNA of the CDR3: TGTGCCAGCAGCCTACAGACAGTCCCCTACGAGCAGTACTTC. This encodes CASSLQTVPYEQYF.